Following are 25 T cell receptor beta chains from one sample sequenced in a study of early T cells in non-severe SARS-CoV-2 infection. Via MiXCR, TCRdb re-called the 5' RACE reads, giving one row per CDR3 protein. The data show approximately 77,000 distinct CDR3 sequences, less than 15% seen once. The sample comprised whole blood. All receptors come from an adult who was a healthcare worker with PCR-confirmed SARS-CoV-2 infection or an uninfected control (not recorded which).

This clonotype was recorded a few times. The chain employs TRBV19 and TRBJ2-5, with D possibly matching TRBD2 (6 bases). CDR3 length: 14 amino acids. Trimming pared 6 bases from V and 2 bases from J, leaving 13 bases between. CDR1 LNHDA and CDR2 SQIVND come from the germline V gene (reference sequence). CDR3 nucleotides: TGTGCCAGTAGCCAGACTAGTCGGCAAGAGACCCAGTACTTC. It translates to CASSQTSRQETQYF.

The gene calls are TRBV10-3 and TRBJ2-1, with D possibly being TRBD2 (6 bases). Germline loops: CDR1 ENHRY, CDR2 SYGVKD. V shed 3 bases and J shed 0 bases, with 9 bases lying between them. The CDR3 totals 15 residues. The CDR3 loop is CAISETGGSYNEQFF. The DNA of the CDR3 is TGTGCCATCAGTGAAACCGGGGGCTCCTACAATGAGCAGTTCTTC.

The CDR3 DNA reads as TGTGCCAGCAGTTACTCGCCCTACAGGGGGCATACCGGGGAGCTGTTTTTT. Translation gives CASSYSPYRGHTGELFF. This chain uses TRBV6-5 with TRBJ2-2; TRBD1 agrees at 9 bases. Trimming at V came to 0 bases and at J to 5 bases, leaving 7 bases not matched to a gene. This CDR3 spans 17 amino acids. Germline-derived CDR1 and CDR2 are MNHEY and SVGAGI.

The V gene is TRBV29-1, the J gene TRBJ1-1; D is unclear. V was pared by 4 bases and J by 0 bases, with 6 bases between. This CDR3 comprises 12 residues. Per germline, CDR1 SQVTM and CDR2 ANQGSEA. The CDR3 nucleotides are TGCAGCGTTGCTACCATGAACACTGAAGCTTTCTTT. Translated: CSVATMNTEAFF.

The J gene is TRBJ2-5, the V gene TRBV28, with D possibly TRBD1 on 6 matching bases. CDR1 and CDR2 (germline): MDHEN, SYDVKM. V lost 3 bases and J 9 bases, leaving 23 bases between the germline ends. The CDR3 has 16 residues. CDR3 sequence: CASSFTPDRISMAQYF. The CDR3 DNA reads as TGTGCCAGCAGTTTTACCCCCGACAGGATCTCTATGGCCCAGTACTTC.

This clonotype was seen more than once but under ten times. CDR3 DNA sequence: TGCGCCAGCAGCTTGGGCGGGAGGGACTACAATGAGCAGTTCTTC. It translates to CASSLGGRDYNEQFF. The chain couples TRBV5-1 to TRBJ2-1, with 9 bases that match TRBD2. The CDR3 runs 15 residues. V dropped 0 bases and J dropped 3; count of bases not matched to a gene: 1. CDR1 and CDR2 (germline): SGHRS, YFSETQ. Drawing the rest from reference TRBV5-1 and TRBJ2-1, the complete variable domain is KAGVTQTPRYLIKTRGQQVTLSCSPISGHRSVSWYQQTPGQGLQFLFEYFSETQRNKGNFPGRFSGRQFSNSRSEMNVSTLELGDSALYLCASSLGGRDYNEQFFGPGTRLTVL.

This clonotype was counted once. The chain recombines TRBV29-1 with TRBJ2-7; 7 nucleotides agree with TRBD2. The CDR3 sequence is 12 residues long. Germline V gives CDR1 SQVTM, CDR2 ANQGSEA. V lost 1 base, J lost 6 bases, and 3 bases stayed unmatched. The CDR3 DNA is TGCAGCGTTGAAGGGACTAGGGGCGAGCAGTACTTC. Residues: CSVEGTRGEQYF.

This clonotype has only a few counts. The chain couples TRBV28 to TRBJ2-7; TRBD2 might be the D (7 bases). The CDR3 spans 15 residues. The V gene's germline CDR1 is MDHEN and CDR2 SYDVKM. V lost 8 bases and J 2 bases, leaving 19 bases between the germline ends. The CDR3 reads CASHPRGAGAYEQYF. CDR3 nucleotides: TGTGCCAGCCATCCCCGGGGGGCCGGAGCCTACGAGCAGTACTTC.

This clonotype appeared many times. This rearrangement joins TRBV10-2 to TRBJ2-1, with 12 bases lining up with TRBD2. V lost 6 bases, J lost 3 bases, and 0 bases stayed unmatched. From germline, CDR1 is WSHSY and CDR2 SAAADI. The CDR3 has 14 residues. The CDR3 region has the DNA TGCGCCAGCAGGACTAGCGGGGGCTACAATGAGCAGTTCTTC. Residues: CASRTSGGYNEQFF.

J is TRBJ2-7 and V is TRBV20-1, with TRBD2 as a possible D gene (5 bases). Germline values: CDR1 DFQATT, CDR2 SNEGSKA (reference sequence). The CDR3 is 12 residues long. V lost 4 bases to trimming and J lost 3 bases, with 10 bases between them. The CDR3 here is CSAIRGIYEQYF. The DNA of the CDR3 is TGCAGTGCTATCAGAGGGATCTACGAGCAGTACTTC.

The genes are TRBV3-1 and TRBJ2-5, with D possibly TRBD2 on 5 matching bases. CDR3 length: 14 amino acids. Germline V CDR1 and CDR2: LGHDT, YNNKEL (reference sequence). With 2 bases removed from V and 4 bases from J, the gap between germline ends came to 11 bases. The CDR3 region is CASSQRGQRETQYF. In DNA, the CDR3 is TGTGCCAGCAGCCAACGAGGGCAACGAGAGACCCAGTACTTC.

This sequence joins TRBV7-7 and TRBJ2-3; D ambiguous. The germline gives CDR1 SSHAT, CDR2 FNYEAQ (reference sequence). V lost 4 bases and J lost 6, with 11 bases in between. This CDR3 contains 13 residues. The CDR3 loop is CASSSGPEDTQYF. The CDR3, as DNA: TGTGCCAGCAGCTCTGGACCCGAGGATACGCAGTATTTT. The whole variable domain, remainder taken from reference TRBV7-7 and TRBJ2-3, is GAGVSQSPRYKVTKRGQDVTLRCDPISSHATLYWYQQALGQGPEFLTYFNYEAQPDKSGLPSDRFSAERPEGSISTLTIQRTEQRDSAMYRCASSSGPEDTQYFGPGTRLTVL.

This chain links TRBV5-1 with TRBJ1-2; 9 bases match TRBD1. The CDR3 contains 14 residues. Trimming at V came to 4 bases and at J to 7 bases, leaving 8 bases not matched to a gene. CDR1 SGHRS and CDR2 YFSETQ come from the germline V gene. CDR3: CASSVGQGQVGYTF. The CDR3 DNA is TGCGCCAGCAGCGTGGGACAGGGACAAGTTGGCTACACCTTC.

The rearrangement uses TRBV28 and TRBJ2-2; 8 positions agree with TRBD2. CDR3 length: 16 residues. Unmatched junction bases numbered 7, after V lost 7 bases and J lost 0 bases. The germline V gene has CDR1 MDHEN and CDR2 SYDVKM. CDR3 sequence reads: CASTSTGGANTGELFF. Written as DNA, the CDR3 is TGTGCCAGCACCTCTACGGGAGGGGCGAACACCGGGGAGCTGTTTTTT. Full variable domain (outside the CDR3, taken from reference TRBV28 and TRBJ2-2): DVKVTQSSRYLVKRTGEKVFLECVQDMDHENMFWYRQDPGLGLRLIYFSYDVKMKEKGDIPEGYSVSREKKERFSLILESASTNQTSMYLCASTSTGGANTGELFFGEGSRLTVL.

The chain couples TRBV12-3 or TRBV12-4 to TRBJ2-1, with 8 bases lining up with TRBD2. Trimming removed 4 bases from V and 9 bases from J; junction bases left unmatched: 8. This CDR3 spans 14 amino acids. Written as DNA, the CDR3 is TGTGCCAGCAGTTATAAGCAGAGCGGGGGTGAGCAGTTCTTC. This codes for CASSYKQSGGEQFF.

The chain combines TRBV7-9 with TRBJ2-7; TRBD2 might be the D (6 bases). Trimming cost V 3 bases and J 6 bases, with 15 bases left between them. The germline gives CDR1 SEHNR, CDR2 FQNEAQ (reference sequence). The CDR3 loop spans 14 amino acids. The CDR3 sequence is CASSFGGGLSEQYF. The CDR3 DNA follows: TGTGCCAGCAGCTTCGGGGGAGGACTGAGCGAGCAGTACTTC.

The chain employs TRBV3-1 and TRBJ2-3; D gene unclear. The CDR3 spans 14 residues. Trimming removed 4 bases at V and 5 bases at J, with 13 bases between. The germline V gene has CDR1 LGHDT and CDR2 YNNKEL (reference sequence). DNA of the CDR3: TGTGCCAGCAGCCCAAACCCTGTACTAGATACGCAGTATTTT. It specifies CASSPNPVLDTQYF.

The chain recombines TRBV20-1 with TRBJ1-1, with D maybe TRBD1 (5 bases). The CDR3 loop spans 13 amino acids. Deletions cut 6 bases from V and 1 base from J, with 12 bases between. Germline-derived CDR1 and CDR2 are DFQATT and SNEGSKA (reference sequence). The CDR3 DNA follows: TGCAGTGCCACTACCCAGGGGAACACTGAAGCTTTCTTT. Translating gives CSATTQGNTEAFF.

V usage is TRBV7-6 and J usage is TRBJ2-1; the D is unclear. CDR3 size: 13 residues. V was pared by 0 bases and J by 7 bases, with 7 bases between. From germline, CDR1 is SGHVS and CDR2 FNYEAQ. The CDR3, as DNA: TGTGCCAGCAGCTTAGCGCTGACTAATGAGCAGTTCTTC. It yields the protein CASSLALTNEQFF.

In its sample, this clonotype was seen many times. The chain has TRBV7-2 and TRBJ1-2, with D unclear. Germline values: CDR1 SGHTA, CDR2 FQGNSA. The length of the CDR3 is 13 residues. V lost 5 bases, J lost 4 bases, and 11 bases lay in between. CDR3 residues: CASSKVPGYGYTF. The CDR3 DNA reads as TGTGCCAGCAGCAAGGTCCCCGGCTATGGCTACACCTTC.

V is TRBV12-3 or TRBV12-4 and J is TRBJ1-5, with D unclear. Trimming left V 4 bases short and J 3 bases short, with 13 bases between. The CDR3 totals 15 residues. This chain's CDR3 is CASSSSDLHNQPQHF. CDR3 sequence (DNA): TGTGCCAGCAGTTCCTCGGACCTGCACAATCAGCCCCAGCATTTT.

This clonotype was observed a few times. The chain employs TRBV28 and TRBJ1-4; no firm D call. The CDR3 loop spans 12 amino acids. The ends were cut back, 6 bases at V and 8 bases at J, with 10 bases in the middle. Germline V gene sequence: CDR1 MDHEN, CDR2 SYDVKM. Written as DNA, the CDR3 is TGTGCCAGCAGGTGGGCCAGGGAAAAACTGTTTTTT. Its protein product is CASRWAREKLFF.

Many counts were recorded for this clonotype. The CDR3 loop is CASSPGQAGSETQYF. CDR3 in DNA: TGTGCCAGCAGCCCAGGACAGGCGGGTTCAGAGACCCAGTACTTC. The V gene is TRBV4-2, the J gene TRBJ2-5, with TRBD1 matching 7 bases. The germline V gene has CDR1 LGHNA and CDR2 YNFKEQ. J gave up 4 bases and V 4 bases, and 9 bases lay outside the gene matches. CDR3 length: 15 residues.

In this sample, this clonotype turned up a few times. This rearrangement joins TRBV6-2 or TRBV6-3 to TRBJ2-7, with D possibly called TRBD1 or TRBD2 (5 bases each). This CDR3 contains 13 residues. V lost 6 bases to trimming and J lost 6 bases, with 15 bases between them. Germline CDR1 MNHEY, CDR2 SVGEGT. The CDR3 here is CASSPHRSGEQYF. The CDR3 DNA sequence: TGTGCCAGCAGCCCCCACAGGAGCGGCGAGCAGTACTTC.

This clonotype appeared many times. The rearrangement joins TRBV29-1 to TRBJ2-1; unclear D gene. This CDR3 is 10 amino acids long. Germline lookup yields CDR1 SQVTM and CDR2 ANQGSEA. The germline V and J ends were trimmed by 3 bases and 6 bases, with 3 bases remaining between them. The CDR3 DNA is TGCAGCGTTGACGCCAATGAGCAGTTCTTC. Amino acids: CSVDANEQFF.